The entry that follows covers one TCR beta chain sequence. Primers used in a second PCR of about 7 to 11 cycles were a sample-barcoded 5' primer and a J-beta primer mix. In TCRdb, the 5' RACE reads were re-called with MiXCR into one record per CDR3 protein. The sample lists 550,000 to 600,000 distinct CDR3 sequences, about 45% occurring once. The sample originates from a study of blood T cells in healthy people across ages. Trimming cost V 1 base and J 8 bases, with 12 bases left between them. Looked up from germline, CDR1 is MNHEY and CDR2 is SVGEGT. This CDR3 has 14 amino acids. The chain recombines TRBV6-2 or TRBV6-3 with TRBJ2-1; TRBD1 might be the D (6 bases). The specimen sequenced was blood. The sequence derives from an elderly man in good health. This CDR3 is CASSYLQGSDEQFF. In DNA, the CDR3 is TGTGCCAGCAGTTACTTACAGGGTTCAGATGAGCAGTTCTTC.